This T cell receptor (beta chain) was sequenced for a study of blood T cells in healthy people across ages. Regarding the study as a whole: One million T cells yielded diversity estimates that were considered underestimates.

This CDR3 comprises 15 residues. Trimming at V came to 0 bases and at J to 5 bases, leaving 7 bases not matched to a gene. Germline V gives CDR1 SGDLS, CDR2 YYNGEE. The sample holds a few counts of this clonotype. The antigen is unknown. The study drew donors from healthy Caucasian individuals in Russia aged about 6 to 95. The draw of peripheral blood yielded ten milliliters from each donor. PCR was performed a second time for about 6 to 11 cycles using a sample-barcoded 5' primer and a J-beta primer mix. TCRdb re-derived calls from the 5' RACE reads in MiXCR, one entry per CDR3 protein. The sample has about 750,000 distinct CDR3 sequences, about 53% seen once.

This TCR derives from an elderly man in good health. The rearrangement uses TRBV9 and TRBJ2-5; 7 bases agree with TRBD2. Material for sequencing was blood. CDR3 DNA: TGTGCCAGCAGCGTAGACCCACTGGGGGGGGAGACCCAGTACTTC. Its translation: CASSVDPLGGETQYF. Looking up the rest from reference TRBV9 and TRBJ2-5 gives the full variable domain: DSGVTQTPKHLITATGQRVTLRCSPRSGDLSVYWYQQSLDQGLQFLIQYYNGEERAKGNILERFSAQQFPDLHSELNLSSLELGDSALYFCASSVDPLGGETQYFGPGTRLLVL.